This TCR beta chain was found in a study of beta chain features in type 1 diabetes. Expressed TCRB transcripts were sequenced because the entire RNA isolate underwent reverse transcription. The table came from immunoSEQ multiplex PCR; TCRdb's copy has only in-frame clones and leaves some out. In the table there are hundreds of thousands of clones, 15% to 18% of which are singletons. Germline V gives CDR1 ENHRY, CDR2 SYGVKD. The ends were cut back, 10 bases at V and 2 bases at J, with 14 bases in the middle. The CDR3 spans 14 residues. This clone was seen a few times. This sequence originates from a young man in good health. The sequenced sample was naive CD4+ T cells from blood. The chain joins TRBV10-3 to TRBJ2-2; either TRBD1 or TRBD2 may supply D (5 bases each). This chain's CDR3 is CATTGTENTGELFF. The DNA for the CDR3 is TGTGCCACCACCGGGACGGAAAACACCGGGGAGCTGTTTTTT.